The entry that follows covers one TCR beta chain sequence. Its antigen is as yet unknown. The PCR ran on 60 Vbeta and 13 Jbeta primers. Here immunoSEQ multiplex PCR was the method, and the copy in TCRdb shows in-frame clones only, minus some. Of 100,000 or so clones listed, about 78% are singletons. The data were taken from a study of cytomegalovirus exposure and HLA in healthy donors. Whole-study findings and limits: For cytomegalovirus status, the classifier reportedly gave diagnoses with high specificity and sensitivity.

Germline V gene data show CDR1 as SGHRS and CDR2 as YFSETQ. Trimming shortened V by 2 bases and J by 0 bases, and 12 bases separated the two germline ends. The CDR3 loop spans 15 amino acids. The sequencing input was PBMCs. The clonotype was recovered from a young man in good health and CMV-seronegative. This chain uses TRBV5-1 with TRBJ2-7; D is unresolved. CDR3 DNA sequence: TGCGCCAGCAGCTTAGGTCTAGATAGCTCCTACGAGCAGTACTTC. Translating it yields CASSLGLDSSYEQYF.